These 29 T cell receptor beta chains came from one sample sequenced in a study of radiotherapy plus CTLA-4 blockade in lung cancer. Data came from immunoSEQ multiplex PCR; TCRdb stores just in-frame clones and leaves some out. Among approximately 77,000 clones listed, about four fifths were seen once. Specimen: peripheral blood, collected from a patient treated with radiotherapy plus ipilimumab. All receptors derive from a human donor with non-small cell lung cancer whose response to radiotherapy plus ipilimumab could not be evaluated. Some clones in this sample may be carry-over from other donors' samples.

The chain has TRBV10-3 and TRBJ2-2; 10 bases are shared with TRBD2. J lost 0 bases, V lost 0 bases, and 4 bases had no gene match. In germline, CDR1 is ENHRY, CDR2 SYGVKD. The CDR3 consists of 18 residues. The CDR3 nucleotides are TGTGCCATCAGTGAGTCAGGAGCGGGGGGGCCGAACACCGGGGAGCTGTTTTTT. This translates into CAISESGAGGPNTGELFF.

This clone was counted only a few times. The rearrangement links TRBV6-5 to TRBJ1-5; tentatively, D is TRBD1 (6 bases). This CDR3 spans 12 amino acids. The germline V gene has CDR1 MNHEY and CDR2 SVGAGI. V was cut by 0 bases and J by 11 bases, with 8 bases left in between. CDR3 protein: CASSYSGGSQHF. The CDR3 region has the DNA TGTGCCAGCAGTTACTCAGGGGGTTCCCAGCATTTT.

This clone was observed a few times. The rearrangement links TRBV28 to TRBJ2-7; D might be TRBD1 (8 bases). V was pared by 6 bases and J by 7 bases, with 16 bases between. The CDR3 runs to 13 residues. From germline, CDR1 is MDHEN and CDR2 SYDVKM. The CDR3 bases are TGTGCCAGCAGGAAACAGGGGGGGTTAGAGCAGTACTTC. It yields the protein CASRKQGGLEQYF.

The genes are TRBV11-2 and TRBJ2-1; D gene ambiguous. CDR3 length: 14 amino acids. V was trimmed by 2 bases and J by 10 bases, leaving 15 bases between them. CDR1 and CDR2 (germline): SGHAT, FQNNGV. CDR3: CASSLLDPPGEQFF. The CDR3 nucleotides are TGTGCCAGCAGCTTACTAGACCCACCCGGCGAGCAGTTCTTC.

This chain links TRBV9 with TRBJ1-3; a possible D gene is TRBD1 (6 bases). CDR1 is SGDLS and CDR2 is YYNGEE in the germline V gene. This CDR3 is 17 amino acids long. V lost 4 bases and J lost 4, with 21 bases in between. In nucleotides, the CDR3 is TGTGCCAGCAGCCCTAATCCACAGGGTAGAGTAGGAAACACCATATATTTT. This encodes CASSPNPQGRVGNTIYF.

The CDR3 DNA reads TGTGCCAGCAGCTTGAGGACAGGAGAGGGGCTATATGAAAAACTGTTTTTT. Translating it yields CASSLRTGEGLYEKLFF. V and J are TRBV5-4 and TRBJ1-4; TRBD1 matches at 7 bases. Per germline, CDR1 SGHNT and CDR2 YYREEE (reference sequence). V was clipped by 1 base and J by 6 bases; unmatched bases: 12. The CDR3 is 17 amino acids.

This clone was counted once. This chain joins TRBV27 and TRBJ2-3; TRBD2 aligns across 7 bases. The germline V gene encodes CDR1 MNHEY and CDR2 SMNVEV (reference sequence). There are 15 residues in the CDR3. With V trimmed by 3 bases and J by 3 bases, 6 bases remained unmatched. The CDR3 spells CASSFKASGTDTQYF. The CDR3 DNA reads as TGTGCCAGCAGTTTCAAAGCTAGCGGAACAGATACGCAGTATTTT.

The table lists this clone with a few counts. V is TRBV19 and J is TRBJ1-4; TRBD1 might be the D (5 bases). Germline loops: CDR1 LNHDA, CDR2 SQIVND (reference sequence). This CDR3 spans 15 amino acids. V lost 5 bases and J lost 8, with 18 bases in between. The CDR3, as DNA: TGTGCCAGTAGTGACGGTGGCAGGGTGGGAGAAAAACTGTTTTTT. Amino acid sequence: CASSDGGRVGEKLFF.

The sample holds a few counts of this clone. The J gene is TRBJ2-2, the V gene TRBV4-2; weak D call: TRBD2 (6 bases). Germline V lookup: CDR1 LGHNA, CDR2 YNFKEQ. There are 16 residues in the CDR3. The V gene lost 0 bases and the J gene lost 4 bases, with 12 bases spanning the gap. The CDR3 DNA reads TGTGCCAGCAGCCAAGATGGAGGGACTGGCACCGGGGAGCTGTTTTTT. Translation: CASSQDGGTGTGELFF.

This chain links TRBV7-2 with TRBJ2-2; a weak D match, TRBD1 (6 bases). The CDR3 is made up of 16 amino acids. Germline CDR1 reads SGHTA; CDR2 reads FQGNSA. V lost 3 bases and J lost 0, with 11 bases in between. Written as DNA, the CDR3 is TGTGCCAGCAGCTTCAAAGGGGGAGCGAACACCGGGGAGCTGTTTTTT. It encodes CASSFKGGANTGELFF.

The chain combines TRBV29-1 with TRBJ2-7; a possible D gene is TRBD1 (6 bases). Germline V CDR1 and CDR2: SQVTM, ANQGSEA. CDR3 size: 14 residues. Between the trimmed V and J ends, which lost 1 base and 5 bases, there was a span of 15 bases. The CDR3 DNA reads TGCAGCGTTGAAGGGTCAGGGGAAGCGGACGAGCAGTACTTC. Translated: CSVEGSGEADEQYF.

This chain uses TRBV5-4 with TRBJ2-5; 11 bases fit TRBD2. Germline CDR1 reads SGHNT; CDR2 reads YYREEE (reference sequence). V shed 7 bases and J 1 base; nucleotides not matched to a gene: 12. This CDR3 region has 17 residues. The CDR3 sequence is CASQAPGTSGSQETQYF. The CDR3, as DNA: TGTGCCAGCCAAGCTCCCGGGACTAGCGGTTCCCAAGAGACCCAGTACTTC.

The chain recombines TRBV15 with TRBJ2-3; the D gene is possibly TRBD2 (6 bases). This CDR3 comprises 14 residues. CDR1 is LNHNV and CDR2 is YYDKDF in the germline V gene (reference sequence). The V and J ends lost 5 bases and 4 bases respectively, with 13 bases between them. The CDR3 sequence: CATSVGGAPDTQYF. CDR3 sequence (DNA): TGTGCCACCAGCGTAGGCGGGGCCCCAGATACGCAGTATTTT.

The V call is TRBV9, the J call TRBJ2-2; tentatively, D is TRBD1 (5 bases). This CDR3 has 13 amino acids. Trimming pared 1 base from V and 5 bases from J, leaving 6 bases between. CDR1 and CDR2 (germline): SGDLS, YYNGEE. The CDR3 here is CASSVRQTGELFF. CDR3 bases: TGTGCCAGCAGCGTACGACAGACCGGGGAGCTGTTTTTT.

The J gene is TRBJ1-4, the V gene TRBV7-9; 12 bases line up with TRBD1. V lost 5 bases, J lost 8 bases, and 6 bases stayed unmatched. CDR1 and CDR2 from the germline V gene are SEHNR and FQNEAQ (reference sequence). The CDR3 extends over 15 amino acids. In nucleotides, the CDR3 is TGTGCCAGCAGCCCGTGGGACAGGGGGCAAGAAAAACTGTTTTTT. It translates to CASSPWDRGQEKLFF. The full variable domain, completed using reference TRBV7-9 and TRBJ1-4, is DTGVSQNPRHKITKRGQNVTFRCDPISEHNRLYWYRQTLGQGPEFLTYFQNEAQLEKSRLLSDRFSAERPKGSFSTLEIQRTEQGDSAMYLCASSPWDRGQEKLFFGSGTQLSVL.

The chain couples TRBV6-6 to TRBJ1-2; a possible D gene is TRBD1 (6 bases). V dropped 7 bases and J dropped 2 bases, with 14 bases sitting between them. The V gene's germline CDR1 is MNHNY and CDR2 SVGAGI (reference sequence). This CDR3 comprises 14 residues. This chain's CDR3 is CASNGDNLNYGYTF. CDR3 bases: TGTGCCAGCAACGGGGACAACCTAAACTATGGCTACACCTTC.

This chain uses TRBV7-2 with TRBJ2-7, with 9 positions matching TRBD1. Germline V lookup: CDR1 SGHTA, CDR2 FQGNSA. Germline trimming cut 5 bases from V and 4 bases from J; bases unmatched to any gene: 9. The CDR3 totals 15 residues. Written as DNA, the CDR3 is TGTGCCAGCAGCCCTCAACCGGGACAGGGATACGAGCAGTACTTC. Protein sequence: CASSPQPGQGYEQYF.

In this sample, this clone turned up once. The gene calls are TRBV4-2 and TRBJ2-3; weak D call: TRBD1 (8 bases). Per germline, CDR1 LGHNA and CDR2 YNFKEQ. The CDR3 length is 16 residues. V lost 4 bases and J 4 bases, leaving 18 bases between the germline ends. The CDR3 region is CASSPDRDYEADTQYF. DNA for the CDR3: TGTGCCAGCAGCCCGGACAGGGACTACGAGGCAGATACGCAGTATTTT.

The chain uses TRBV5-1 and TRBJ2-5; 7 nucleotides line up with TRBD1. J was trimmed by 4 bases and V by 4 bases; bases with no gene match: 7. From germline, CDR1 is SGHRS and CDR2 YFSETQ. This CDR3 is built from 14 residues. CDR3 loop: CASSTGAIRETQYF. The CDR3, as DNA: TGCGCCAGCAGCACAGGGGCGATAAGAGAGACCCAGTACTTC.

The V gene is TRBV2, the J gene TRBJ2-7; 10 bases align to TRBD1. Unmatched junction bases numbered 3, after V lost 4 bases and J lost 3 bases. Germline CDR1 is SNHLY and CDR2 is FYNNEI. CDR3 length: 14 amino acids. CDR3 amino acids: CASSAGQGNYEQYF. In DNA form, the CDR3 reads TGTGCCAGCAGTGCGGGACAGGGGAACTACGAGCAGTACTTC.

V and J are TRBV5-4 and TRBJ1-4, with D possibly matching TRBD1 (6 bases). This CDR3 is built from 14 residues. Trimming took 2 bases from V and 4 from J, leaving 9 bases between them. Germline CDR1 reads SGHNT; CDR2 reads YYREEE (reference sequence). CDR3 DNA: TGTGCCAGCAGCTTAGGGGGTTTTAATGAAAAACTGTTTTTT. Translated: CASSLGGFNEKLFF.

V gene TRBV19 combines with J gene TRBJ2-1; 13 positions agree with TRBD2. The V and J ends lost 5 bases and 7 bases, in that order; junction bases with no gene match: 8. Germline CDR1 is LNHDA and CDR2 is SQIVND (reference sequence). There are 16 residues in the CDR3. The DNA of the CDR3 is TGTGCCAGTAGTCTGACTAGCGGGGGGCTTGGGAATGAGCAGTTCTTC. Protein sequence: CASSLTSGGLGNEQFF.

This clone was seen only once. The chain links TRBV2 to TRBJ2-3, with 12 bases that match TRBD2. The CDR3 runs to 15 residues. CDR1 and CDR2 (germline): SNHLY, FYNNEI. V dropped 5 bases and J dropped 2; count of bases not matched to a gene: 2. DNA of the CDR3: TGTGCCAGCAGTCGGACTAGCGGGGACACAGATACGCAGTATTTT. This translates into CASSRTSGDTDTQYF.

This clone was recorded only once. The chain uses TRBV5-1 and TRBJ2-1; D is uncertain. V gave up 2 bases and J gave up 8 bases, with 14 bases separating them. Germline values: CDR1 SGHRS, CDR2 YFSETQ. The CDR3 runs 14 residues. The CDR3 loop is CASSFPGSYDEQFF. The DNA for the CDR3 is TGCGCCAGCAGCTTCCCAGGCTCATATGATGAGCAGTTCTTC.

CDR3 loop: CASSLFPSGGAKETQYF. CDR3 nucleotides: TGTGCCAGCAGCTTATTCCCTAGCGGGGGGGCGAAAGAGACCCAGTACTTC. The rearrangement uses TRBV11-2 and TRBJ2-5, with TRBD2 matching 12 bases. CDR3 length: 17 amino acids. Germline CDR1 reads SGHAT; CDR2 reads FQNNGV. J was trimmed by 3 bases and V by 2 bases; bases with no gene match: 7.

This chain uses TRBV5-6 with TRBJ2-1; maybe TRBD1 (6 bases). This CDR3 is 12 amino acids long. V lost 2 bases and J lost 9, with 9 bases in between. Germline lookup yields CDR1 SGHDT and CDR2 YYEEEE. CDR3: CASSLWTAEQFF. In DNA form, the CDR3 reads TGTGCCAGCAGCTTATGGACAGCTGAGCAGTTCTTC.

This clone has a handful of counts. The chain couples TRBV10-3 to TRBJ1-2; TRBD1 matches 11 bases. Germline V gives CDR1 ENHRY, CDR2 SYGVKD. The V gene end was trimmed by 7 bases and the J gene end by 8 bases; junction bases not matched to a gene: 6. The CDR3 has 13 residues. CDR3 amino acids: CAINGDRGEGYTF. CDR3 nucleotides: TGTGCCATCAACGGGGACAGGGGGGAAGGCTACACCTTC.

V and J are TRBV5-5 and TRBJ1-6, with D unresolved. Trimming pared 2 bases from V and 4 bases from J, leaving 13 bases between. CDR1 and CDR2 from the germline V gene are SGHKS and YYEKEE (reference sequence). The CDR3 is 16 amino acids. Here the CDR3 DNA reads TGTGCCAGCAGCTTACAGATATTTGTTTATAATTCACCCCTCCACTTT. Its protein product is CASSLQIFVYNSPLHF.

This sequence joins TRBV5-1 and TRBJ1-4, with TRBD1 matching 7 bases. There are 15 residues in the CDR3. The germline gives CDR1 SGHRS, CDR2 YFSETQ. The V gene end was trimmed by 2 bases and the J gene end by 8 bases; junction bases not matched to a gene: 9. This CDR3 is CASSLGGSASEKLFF. DNA of the CDR3: TGCGCCAGCAGCTTAGGGGGCTCGGCTAGCGAAAAACTGTTTTTT.